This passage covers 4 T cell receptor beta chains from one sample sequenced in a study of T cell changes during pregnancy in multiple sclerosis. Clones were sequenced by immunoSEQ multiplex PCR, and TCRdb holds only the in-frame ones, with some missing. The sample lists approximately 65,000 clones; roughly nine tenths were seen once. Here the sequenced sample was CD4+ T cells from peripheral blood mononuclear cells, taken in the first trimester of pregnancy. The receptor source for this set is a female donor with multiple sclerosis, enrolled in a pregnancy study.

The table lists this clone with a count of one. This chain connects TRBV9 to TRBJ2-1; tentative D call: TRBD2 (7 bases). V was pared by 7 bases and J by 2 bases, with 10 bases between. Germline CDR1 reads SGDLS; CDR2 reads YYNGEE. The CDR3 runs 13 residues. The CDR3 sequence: CASGGGPYNEQFF. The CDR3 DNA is TGTGCCAGCGGGGGGGGCCCCTACAATGAGCAGTTCTTC.

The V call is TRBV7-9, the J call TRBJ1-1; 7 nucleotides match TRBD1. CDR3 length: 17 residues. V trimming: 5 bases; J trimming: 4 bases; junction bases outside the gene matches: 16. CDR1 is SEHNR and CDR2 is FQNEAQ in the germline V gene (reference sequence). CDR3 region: CASSPLDRALGGTEAFF. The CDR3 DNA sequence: TGTGCCAGCAGCCCCCTAGACAGGGCCCTCGGGGGCACTGAAGCTTTCTTT.

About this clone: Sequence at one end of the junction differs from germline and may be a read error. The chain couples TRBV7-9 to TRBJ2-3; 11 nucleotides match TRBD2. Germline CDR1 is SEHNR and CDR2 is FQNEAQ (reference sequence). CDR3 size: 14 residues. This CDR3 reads CASTLAGGPDTQYF. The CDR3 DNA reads TGTGCCAGCACCTTAGCGGGGGGGCCAGATACGCAGTATTTT.

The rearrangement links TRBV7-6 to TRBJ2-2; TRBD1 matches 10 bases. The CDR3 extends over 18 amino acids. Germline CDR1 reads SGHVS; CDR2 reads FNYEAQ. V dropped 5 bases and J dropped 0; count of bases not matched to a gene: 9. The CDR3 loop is CASSQGQGYRANTGELFF. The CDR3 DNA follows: TGTGCCAGCAGCCAGGGACAGGGGTATAGGGCGAACACCGGGGAGCTGTTTTTT.